The 26 T cell receptor beta chains reported below all come from one sample, sequenced in a study of shared clonotypes between healthy human individuals. Clones were read by immunoSEQ multiplex PCR, and TCRdb kept only the in-frame ones, dropping some. This sample yields about 480,000 clones, of which about four fifths are seen a single time; about an eighth belongs to the top ten. Sequencing was carried out using PBMCs. The receptor source for this set is a woman aged 40 to 49 in good health. Some clones in this sample may be carry-over from other donors' samples.

This clone ranks as medium-sized. This rearrangement joins TRBV9 to TRBJ2-1, with TRBD2 matching over 7 bases. V lost 2 bases to trimming and J lost 8 bases; unmatched junction nucleotides: 7. Germline V gene lookup returns CDR1 SGDLS and CDR2 YYNGEE. The CDR3 loop spans 14 amino acids. For the CDR3, the DNA is TGTGCCAGCAGCGTCGAGACTAGCATCGATGAGCAGTTCTTC. Translated, it gives CASSVETSIDEQFF.

The chain couples TRBV29-1 to TRBJ2-3; D may be TRBD2 (6 bases). This CDR3 has 13 amino acids. Trimming left V 7 bases short and J 2 bases short, with 13 bases between. The germline gives CDR1 SQVTM, CDR2 ANQGSEA. CDR3 protein: CSGLSGNTDTQYF. The CDR3 DNA sequence: TGCAGCGGCCTTAGCGGAAACACAGATACGCAGTATTTT.

The V call is TRBV19, the J call TRBJ2-7; 7 bases align to TRBD1. Trimming took 5 bases from V and 0 from J; bases not matched to a gene: 7. Germline assignment: CDR1 LNHDA and CDR2 SQIVND (reference sequence). The CDR3 is made up of 15 amino acids. CDR3 nucleotide sequence: TGTGCCAGTAGTCGGTCTAGGGACAGCTCCTACGAGCAGTACTTC. It codes for CASSRSRDSSYEQYF.

Only one count was recorded for this clone. The J gene is TRBJ2-1, the V gene TRBV7-3, with a tentative D call TRBD2 (5 bases). The V gene lost 2 bases and the J gene lost 7 bases, with 15 bases spanning the gap. This CDR3 comprises 15 residues. Germline values: CDR1 SGHTA, CDR2 FQGTGA. This CDR3 is CASSLVGGTRNEQFF. CDR3 bases: TGTGCCAGCAGCTTAGTAGGAGGAACTCGGAATGAGCAGTTCTTC.

V and J are TRBV19 and TRBJ2-7; 11 bases match TRBD2. CDR3 size: 14 residues. Germline V gene data show CDR1 as LNHDA and CDR2 as SQIVND (reference sequence). The V segment lost 5 bases and the J segment 4 bases; nucleotides outside the gene matches: 4. CDR3 sequence: CASSELAGEYEQYF. CDR3 nucleotide sequence: TGTGCCAGTAGTGAACTAGCGGGAGAGTACGAGCAGTACTTC. Supplemented by reference TRBV19 and TRBJ2-7, the full variable domain reads DGGITQSPKYLFRKEGQNVTLSCEQNLNHDAMYWYRQDPGQGLRLIYYSQIVNDFQKGDIAEGYSVSREKKESFPLTVTSAQKNPTAFYLCASSELAGEYEQYFGPGTRLTVT.

This clone was detected a few times. This sample includes further DNA sequences coding for the same CDR3. The chain carries TRBV4-1 and TRBJ2-1, with 7 bases matching TRBD2. Germline lookup yields CDR1 MGHRA and CDR2 YSYEKL. The CDR3 is made up of 15 amino acids. V was pared by 5 bases and J by 0 bases, with 4 bases of the junction left unmatched. In DNA form, the CDR3 reads TGCGCCAGCAGCTCTAGCGGCAGCTCCTACAATGAGCAGTTCTTC. It specifies CASSSSGSSYNEQFF.

This clone was detected once. This chain uses TRBV7-2 with TRBJ2-1; no reliable D call. V lost 3 bases and J 1 base, leaving 7 bases between the germline ends. The CDR3 runs 14 residues. Germline CDR1 SGHTA, CDR2 FQGNSA. CDR3 loop: CASSFRWSYNEQFF. CDR3 nucleotides: TGTGCCAGCAGCTTTAGATGGTCCTACAATGAGCAGTTCTTC.

This rearrangement joins TRBV18 to TRBJ1-2; perhaps TRBD1 as D (6 bases). The V end was cut by 3 bases, the J end by 3 bases, with 14 bases between. This CDR3 has 15 residues. CDR1 and CDR2 from the germline V gene are KGHSH and LQKENI. The CDR3 region is CASSPTRDKDYGYTF. CDR3 sequence (DNA): TGTGCCAGCTCACCTACCCGGGACAAGGACTATGGCTACACCTTC.

The chain links TRBV7-9 to TRBJ1-3, with D possibly matching TRBD1 (5 bases). The germline CDR1 and CDR2 sequences are SEHNR and FQNEAQ (reference sequence). Trimming took off 1 base at V and 0 bases at J, with 13 bases between the two ends. This CDR3 has 17 amino acids. CDR3 DNA: TGTGCCAGCAGCTTAGATCGGGCAGGGCGCTCTGGAAACACCATATATTTT. Residues: CASSLDRAGRSGNTIYF.

The genes are TRBV21-1 and TRBJ2-7. TRBV21-1 is a recognized pseudogene. CDR3 size: 15 residues. CDR3 bases: TGTGCCAGCAGCAAAGATGGGGGACCCTCTCGCGAGCAGTACTTC. Translated, it gives CASSKDGGPSREQYF.

The rearrangement links TRBV13 to TRBJ2-1; TRBD2 might be the D (5 bases). Germline CDR1 is PRHDT and CDR2 is FYEKMQ (reference sequence). V lost 4 bases and J 7 bases, leaving 5 bases between the germline ends. This CDR3 is built from 11 residues. CDR3 DNA: TGTGCCAGCAGCTCGGGGAATGAGCAGTTCTTC. It encodes CASSSGNEQFF.

The CDR3 nucleotides are TGTGCCAGCAGTGAATATCTTGGCACAGGGTACACCGGGGAGCTGTTTTTT. Translating it yields CASSEYLGTGYTGELFF. The chain carries TRBV25-1 and TRBJ2-2; weak D call: TRBD1 (6 bases). This CDR3 is built from 17 residues. The V and J ends lost 0 bases and 3 bases respectively, with 14 bases between them. CDR1 and CDR2 (germline): MGHDK, SYGVNS. Together with reference TRBV25-1 and TRBJ2-2, the CDR3 gives the full variable domain: EADIYQTPRYLVIGTGKKITLECSQTMGHDKMYWYQQDPGMELHLIHYSYGVNSTEKGDLSSESTVSRIRTEHFPLTLESARPSHTSQYLCASSEYLGTGYTGELFFGEGSRLTVL.

The chain uses TRBV5-4 and TRBJ1-4; D is perhaps TRBD1 (5 bases). Germline assignment: CDR1 SGHNT and CDR2 YYREEE (reference sequence). V was shortened by 3 bases and J by 5 bases, with 17 bases between the two germline ends. The CDR3 totals 16 residues. In DNA form, the CDR3 reads TGTGCCAGCAGCTCGTACCGGGACGGCGGGAATGAAAAACTGTTTTTT. This encodes CASSSYRDGGNEKLFF.

The CDR3 DNA sequence: TGTGCCAGAAGCTTCGGGACAGGAACGGGAAACACCATATATTTT. Its translation: CARSFGTGTGNTIYF. This chain joins TRBV5-3 and TRBJ1-3, with 8 bases fitting TRBD1. TRBV5-3 is classed as an ORF, of uncertain function. Unmatched junction bases numbered 5, after V lost 2 bases and J lost 4 bases. CDR3 size: 15 residues.

V is TRBV29-1 and J is TRBJ2-7; D remains unclear. V was trimmed by 1 base and J by 4 bases, leaving 8 bases between them. From germline, CDR1 is SQVTM and CDR2 ANQGSEA. This CDR3 region has 12 residues. Written as DNA, the CDR3 is TGCAGCGTTGAAGCTCGGGCGTACGAGCAGTACTTC. Amino acid sequence: CSVEARAYEQYF.

J is TRBJ1-5 and V is TRBV2, with a possible D match to TRBD1 (5 bases). The CDR3 totals 15 residues. The V gene's germline CDR1 is SNHLY and CDR2 FYNNEI. Trimming left V 4 bases short and J 4 bases short, with 14 bases between. The CDR3 reads CASSGAGLPNQPQHF. CDR3 sequence (DNA): TGTGCCAGCAGTGGGGCGGGACTCCCTAATCAGCCCCAGCATTTT.

The gene calls are TRBV30 and TRBJ2-1, with 7 bases lining up with TRBD2. J was trimmed by 7 bases and V by 0 bases; bases with no gene match: 6. CDR1 is GTSNPN and CDR2 is SVGIG in the germline V gene (reference sequence). This CDR3 is 14 amino acids long. The CDR3 spells CAWSVGLADNEQFF. The DNA of the CDR3 is TGTGCCTGGAGTGTAGGCCTAGCGGATAATGAGCAGTTCTTC. The variable domain in full, with the rest retrieved from reference TRBV30 and TRBJ2-1, is SQTIHQWPATLVQPVGSPLSLECTVEGTSNPNLYWYRQAAGRGLQLLFYSVGIGQISSEVPQNLSASRPQDRQFILSSKKLLLSDSGFYLCAWSVGLADNEQFFGPGTRLTVL.

The table lists this clone with a few counts. The J gene is TRBJ2-5, the V gene TRBV5-1; TRBD1 aligns across 7 bases. The CDR3 totals 15 residues. The trim removed 4 bases at V and 3 bases at J, leaving 9 bases unmatched. Looked up from germline, CDR1 is SGHRS and CDR2 is YFSETQ. The CDR3 here is CASSRGTAEEETQYF. Here the CDR3 DNA reads TGCGCCAGCAGCCGAGGGACAGCGGAAGAAGAGACCCAGTACTTC.

This chain links TRBV2 with TRBJ2-3; TRBD2 aligns across 8 bases. The CDR3 covers 15 residues. The germline V gene encodes CDR1 SNHLY and CDR2 FYNNEI. With V trimmed by 5 bases and J by 4 bases, 8 bases remained unmatched. The CDR3 sequence: CASSRERETSDTQYF. The CDR3 DNA is TGTGCCAGCAGTCGGGAGCGGGAGACGTCAGATACGCAGTATTTT.

CDR3 coding DNA: TGTGCCAGCAGTTTTTCGGGAACGGCGAGAGAGACCCAGTACTTC. It yields the protein CASSFSGTARETQYF. The chain combines TRBV28 with TRBJ2-5, with D maybe TRBD2 (5 bases). V shed 3 bases and J shed 4 bases, with 15 bases lying between them. Germline V gene data show CDR1 as MDHEN and CDR2 as SYDVKM. The CDR3 covers 15 residues.

As regards this clone: Other DNA sequences in the same sample also yield this CDR3. The genes are TRBV5-1 and TRBJ2-1; the match to TRBD2 covers 8 bases. CDR1 and CDR2 (germline): SGHRS, YFSETQ. J lost 4 bases, V lost 0 bases, and 6 bases had no gene match. This CDR3 has 16 amino acids. CDR3 sequence reads: CASSLGPSGSYNEQFF. CDR3 coding DNA: TGCGCCAGCAGCTTGGGGCCTAGCGGGTCTTACAATGAGCAGTTCTTC. The complete variable domain, with remaining parts taken from reference TRBV5-1 and TRBJ2-1, reads KAGVTQTPRYLIKTRGQQVTLSCSPISGHRSVSWYQQTPGQGLQFLFEYFSETQRNKGNFPGRFSGRQFSNSRSEMNVSTLELGDSALYLCASSLGPSGSYNEQFFGPGTRLTVL.

The CDR3 loop is CASSVAARGNDEQFF. Here the CDR3 DNA reads TGTGCCAGCAGCGTAGCGGCCCGTGGGAACGATGAGCAGTTCTTC. V is TRBV9 and J is TRBJ2-1, with no clear D. The CDR3 is 15 residues long. Looked up from germline, CDR1 is SGDLS and CDR2 is YYNGEE. With 0 bases removed from V and 8 bases from J, the gap between germline ends came to 15 bases.

This chain connects TRBV6-1 to TRBJ2-1, with TRBD2 matching over 10 bases. The CDR3 length is 13 residues. With V trimmed by 5 bases and J by 9 bases, 4 bases remained unmatched. Germline V CDR1 and CDR2: MNHNS, SASEGT. CDR3 in amino acids: CASSPRTSGEQFF. CDR3 nucleotides: TGTGCCAGCAGTCCGCGGACTAGCGGTGAGCAGTTCTTC.

In DNA, the CDR3 is TGTGCCAGCAGCTTGGGACTAGCGGTCGCAGATACGCAGTATTTT. Translating gives CASSLGLAVADTQYF. The chain carries TRBV7-3 and TRBJ2-3; TRBD2 matches at 11 bases. The germline gives CDR1 SGHTA, CDR2 FQGTGA. The CDR3 extends over 15 amino acids. V trimming: 3 bases; J trimming: 4 bases; junction bases outside the gene matches: 3.

Comments on this clone: A read error may explain this, as a much larger clone is one base away. The chain is built from TRBV6-4 and TRBJ2-1, with 7 positions matching TRBD2. The CDR3 has 15 residues. The V gene end was trimmed by 5 bases and the J gene end by 5 bases; junction bases not matched to a gene: 9. The germline gives CDR1 MRHNA, CDR2 SNTAGT. The CDR3 loop is CASSSGASGNNEQFF. CDR3 coding DNA: TGTGCCAGCAGTAGCGGGGCTAGCGGAAACAATGAGCAGTTCTTC.

The V call is TRBV7-6, the J call TRBJ2-7, with D possibly called TRBD1 or TRBD2 (5 bases each). The germline V gene encodes CDR1 SGHVS and CDR2 FNYEAQ. V was cut by 8 bases and J by 4 bases, with 18 bases left in between. This CDR3 contains 14 residues. CDR3 in DNA: TGTGCCAGCGGTAAAGGGACCCACGATTACGAGCAGTACTTC. As protein: CASGKGTHDYEQYF. The full variable domain, its missing parts supplied by reference TRBV7-6 and TRBJ2-7, is GAGVSQSPRYKVTKRGQDVALRCDPISGHVSLYWYRQALGQGPEFLTYFNYEAQQDKSGLPNDRFSAERPEGSISTLTIQRTEQRDSAMYRCASGKGTHDYEQYFGPGTRLTVT.